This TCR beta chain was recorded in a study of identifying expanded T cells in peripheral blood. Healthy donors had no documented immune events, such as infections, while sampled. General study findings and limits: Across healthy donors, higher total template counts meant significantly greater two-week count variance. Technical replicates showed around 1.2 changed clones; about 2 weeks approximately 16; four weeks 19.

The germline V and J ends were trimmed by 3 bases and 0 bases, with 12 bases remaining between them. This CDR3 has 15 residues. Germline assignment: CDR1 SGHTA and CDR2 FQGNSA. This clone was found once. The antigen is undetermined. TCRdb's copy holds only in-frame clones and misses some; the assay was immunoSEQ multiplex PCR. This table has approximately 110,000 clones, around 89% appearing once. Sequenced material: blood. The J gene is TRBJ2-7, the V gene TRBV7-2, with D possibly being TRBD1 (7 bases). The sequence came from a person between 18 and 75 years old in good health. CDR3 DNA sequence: TGTGCCAGCAGCTTTAGACAGGGAGGCTCCTACGAGCAGTACTTC. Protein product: CASSFRQGGSYEQYF.